The 20 T cell receptor beta chains below were found in one sample sequenced in a study of T cells in Graves' hyperthyroidism and ophthalmopathy. TCR beta CDR3 regions were amplified from RNA transcripts. Researchers ran a first-round RT-PCR on the TCR CDR3 using the HTBI primer set. Each CDR3 protein is one row after TCRdb ran MiXCR on the multiplex PCR reads. Of roughly 700,000 distinct CDR3 sequences in the sample, around a third were seen once. Specimen: blood. These receptor sequences come from a woman in her 40s with Graves' hyperthyroidism.

At least ten counts were recorded for this clonotype. The chain links TRBV7-9 to TRBJ2-7; 7 bases are a match to TRBD2. From germline, CDR1 is SEHNR and CDR2 FQNEAQ (reference sequence). V was clipped by 5 bases and J by 2 bases; unmatched bases: 6. This CDR3 comprises 14 residues. Here the CDR3 reads CASSHPAGPYEQYF. The CDR3 nucleotides read TGTGCCAGCAGCCACCCAGCGGGACCCTACGAGCAGTACTTC.

Comments on this clonotype: One end of the junction fails to match germline, which may point to a read error. The chain couples TRBV6-1 to TRBJ2-2; the D gene could be TRBD1 or TRBD2 (5 bases each). Germline V gene sequence: CDR1 MNHNS, CDR2 SASEGT. The CDR3 length is 13 residues. The CDR3 spells CASIGARTGELSF. DNA for the CDR3: TGTGCCAGCATCGGGGCAAGGACCGGGGAGCTGTCTTTT.

The genes are TRBV14 and TRBJ1-2; 8 bases are shared with TRBD1. The V gene's germline CDR1 is SGHDN and CDR2 FVKESK. Unmatched junction bases numbered 6, after V lost 4 bases and J lost 5 bases. This CDR3 spans 14 amino acids. CDR3 coding DNA: TGTGCCAGCAGCCCGGGGACAGGAATATATGGCTACACCTTC. Translation gives CASSPGTGIYGYTF. Supplemented by reference TRBV14 and TRBJ1-2, the full variable domain reads EAGVTQFPSHSVIEKGQTVTLRCDPISGHDNLYWYRRVMGKEIKFLLHFVKESKQDESGMPNNRFLAERTGGTYSTLKVQPAELEDSGVYFCASSPGTGIYGYTFGSGTRLTVV.

CDR3 sequence: CASSYSRAGHEQYF. The CDR3 DNA reads TGTGCCAGCAGTTACTCGAGGGCGGGCCACGAGCAGTACTTC. This chain connects TRBV6-5 to TRBJ2-7, with a possible D match to TRBD2 (5 bases). The length of the CDR3 is 14 residues. V lost 0 bases, J lost 5 bases, and 11 bases lay in between. From germline, CDR1 is MNHEY and CDR2 SVGAGI.

The chain recombines TRBV20-1 with TRBJ2-5; unclear D gene. Per germline, CDR1 DFQATT and CDR2 SNEGSKA (reference sequence). The CDR3 sequence is 12 residues long. With 4 bases removed from V and 2 bases from J, the gap between germline ends came to 8 bases. The CDR3 sequence is CSAIYLQETQYF. The CDR3 bases are TGCAGTGCTATATACCTTCAAGAGACCCAGTACTTC.

This clonotype was seen at least ten times. This chain uses TRBV10-1 with TRBJ1-6, with a possible D match to TRBD1 (5 bases). This CDR3 is 13 amino acids long. The V end was cut by 5 bases, the J end by 13 bases, with 15 bases between. The germline V gene has CDR1 WNHNN and CDR2 SYGVQD (reference sequence). CDR3 residues: CASSKGSMWPLHF. DNA of the CDR3: TGCGCCAGCAGTAAGGGGTCCATGTGGCCCCTCCACTTT.

There are many counts of this clonotype. The rearrangement joins TRBV19 to TRBJ1-2, with 7 positions matching TRBD1. The ends lost 3 bases at V and 2 bases at J; junction bases unmatched: 6. CDR3 length: 15 amino acids. In germline, CDR1 is LNHDA, CDR2 SQIVND (reference sequence). As DNA, the CDR3 is TGTGCCAGTAGTATCTCGGGACAGACGAACTATGGCTACACCTTC. This encodes CASSISGQTNYGYTF.

J is TRBJ1-1 and V is TRBV29-1, with TRBD1 as a possible D gene (6 bases). Germline V lookup: CDR1 SQVTM, CDR2 ANQGSEA. Trimming took 8 bases from V and 5 from J, leaving 12 bases between them. The CDR3 has 11 amino acids. The CDR3 is CSPFTGTEAFF. The CDR3 nucleotides are TGCAGCCCCTTTACAGGGACTGAAGCTTTCTTT.

The CDR3 DNA sequence: TGCAGTGCAACGACAGGGTACCCCCCCCAGCATTTT. Amino acid sequence: CSATTGYPPQHF. This chain joins TRBV20-1 and TRBJ1-5, with 7 bases matching TRBD1. The CDR3 is 12 amino acids. J gave up 10 bases and V 6 bases, and 9 bases lay outside the gene matches. Germline lookup yields CDR1 DFQATT and CDR2 SNEGSKA (reference sequence).

V and J are TRBV28 and TRBJ1-2; 12 bases line up with TRBD1. This CDR3 spans 17 amino acids. The germline V gene has CDR1 MDHEN and CDR2 SYDVKM. With V trimmed by 4 bases and J by 4 bases, 10 bases remained unmatched. The CDR3 coding sequence is TGTGCCAGCAGTTACCCTTCCGGGACAGGGGGCCCCTATGGCTACACCTTC. As protein: CASSYPSGTGGPYGYTF.

The V and J genes are TRBV20-1 and TRBJ1-5; TRBD1 matches 9 bases. Germline V lookup: CDR1 DFQATT, CDR2 SNEGSKA (reference sequence). The CDR3 extends over 14 amino acids. V gave up 7 bases and J gave up 2 bases; unmatched junction bases: 6. In DNA, the CDR3 is TGCAGTGTAATGACAGGGGGAGGCAATCAGCCCCAGCATTTT. It codes for CSVMTGGGNQPQHF.

This clonotype showed up many times. V usage is TRBV12-3 or TRBV12-4 and J usage is TRBJ1-2; TRBD1 matches 8 bases. There are 14 residues in the CDR3. The ends lost 5 bases at V and 2 bases at J; junction bases unmatched: 4. CDR3 in amino acids: CASSDRGLNYGYTF. The CDR3 DNA follows: TGTGCCAGCAGTGACAGGGGACTCAACTATGGCTACACCTTC.

The sample holds many counts of this clonotype. The chain is built from TRBV10-1 and TRBJ2-2; no clear D gene. CDR3 size: 14 residues. CDR1 and CDR2 from the germline V gene are WNHNN and SYGVQD (reference sequence). The V end lost 5 bases, the J end lost 6 bases, and 13 bases lay between the germline ends. The CDR3 loop reads CASSKDPSAGELFF. The DNA of the CDR3 is TGCGCCAGCAGTAAGGATCCCTCAGCCGGGGAGCTGTTTTTT.

V and J are TRBV20-1 and TRBJ1-5; TRBD1 matches at 9 bases. CDR1 and CDR2 from the germline V gene are DFQATT and SNEGSKA (reference sequence). The CDR3 is 15 residues long. V lost 5 bases to trimming and J lost 3 bases; unmatched junction nucleotides: 8. Here the CDR3 DNA reads TGCAGTGCTCTCTCGCGGACAGGGGACAATCAGCCCCAGCATTTT. It specifies CSALSRTGDNQPQHF.

This clonotype was counted only a few times. The genes are TRBV7-2 and TRBJ1-4; no clear D gene. From germline, CDR1 is SGHTA and CDR2 FQGNSA. This CDR3 spans 14 amino acids. Trimming pared 2 bases from V and 0 bases from J, leaving 4 bases between. The CDR3 reads CASSLKATNEKLFF. The CDR3 DNA sequence: TGTGCCAGCAGCTTAAAAGCAACTAATGAAAAACTGTTTTTT.

As regards this clonotype: The junction shows a germline mismatch at one end, possibly a read error. CDR3 in amino acids: CTSSLGNRQNQPQHF. CDR3 DNA sequence: TGTACCAGCAGCTTAGGTAACAGACAAAATCAGCCCCAGCATTTT. The chain combines TRBV11-3 with TRBJ1-5; D call uncertain. The CDR3 is made up of 15 amino acids. CDR1 SGHNT and CDR2 YENEEA come from the germline V gene.

This clonotype was seen more than once but under ten times. The V and J genes are TRBV3-1 and TRBJ1-2; D might be TRBD1 (6 bases). From germline, CDR1 is LGHDT and CDR2 YNNKEL (reference sequence). V gave up 4 bases and J gave up 8 bases, with 11 bases separating them. The CDR3 loop spans 12 amino acids. CDR3 residues: CASSRQEFGYTF. CDR3 sequence (DNA): TGTGCCAGCAGCCGACAGGAATTCGGCTACACCTTC.

This clonotype has more than one count but fewer than ten. The V gene is TRBV10-3, the J gene TRBJ1-3; TRBD1 matches at 10 bases. The CDR3 runs to 14 residues. The V and J ends lost 5 bases and 6 bases, in that order; junction bases with no gene match: 4. Per germline, CDR1 ENHRY and CDR2 SYGVKD. The CDR3 DNA reads TGTGCCATCAGTTCGACAGGGGGCGAAAACACCATATATTTT. It is translated as CAISSTGGENTIYF.

The chain combines TRBV10-3 with TRBJ2-2; perhaps TRBD2 as D (5 bases). The CDR3 has 13 residues. With 4 bases removed from V and 6 bases from J, the gap between germline ends came to 9 bases. From germline, CDR1 is ENHRY and CDR2 SYGVKD. The CDR3 nucleotides are TGTGCCATCAGTGCCGCGGGTTCCGGGGAGCTGTTTTTT. Residues: CAISAAGSGELFF.

V and J are TRBV7-9 and TRBJ2-5; 7 nucleotides line up with TRBD2. The trim removed 11 bases at V and 2 bases at J, leaving 14 bases unmatched. Germline lookup yields CDR1 SEHNR and CDR2 FQNEAQ (reference sequence). The CDR3 extends over 15 amino acids. CDR3 amino acids: CAWSNGLGIQETQYF. Written as DNA, the CDR3 is TGTGCCTGGAGTAACGGACTAGGAATACAAGAGACCCAGTACTTC. The full variable domain, with the rest looked up from reference TRBV7-9 and TRBJ2-5, is DTGVSQNPRHKITKRGQNVTFRCDPISEHNRLYWYRQTLGQGPEFLTYFQNEAQLEKSRLLSDRFSAERPKGSFSTLEIQRTEQGDSAMYLCAWSNGLGIQETQYFGPGTRLLVL.